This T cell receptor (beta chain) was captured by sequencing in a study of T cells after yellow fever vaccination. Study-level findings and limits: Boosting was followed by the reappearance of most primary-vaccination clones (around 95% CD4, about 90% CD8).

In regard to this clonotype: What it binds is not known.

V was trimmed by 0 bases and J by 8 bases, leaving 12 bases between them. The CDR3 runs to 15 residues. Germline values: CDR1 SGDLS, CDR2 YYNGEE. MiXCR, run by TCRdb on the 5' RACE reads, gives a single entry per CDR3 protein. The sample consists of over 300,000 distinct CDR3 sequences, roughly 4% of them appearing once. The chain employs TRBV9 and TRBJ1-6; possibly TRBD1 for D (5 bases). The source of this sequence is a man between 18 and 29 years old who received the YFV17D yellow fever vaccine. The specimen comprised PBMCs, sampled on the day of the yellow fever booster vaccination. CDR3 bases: TGTGCCAGCAGCGTAGAAGGGGCCGGGGATTCACCCCTCCACTTT. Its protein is CASSVEGAGDSPLHF. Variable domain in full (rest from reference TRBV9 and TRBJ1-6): DSGVTQTPKHLITATGQRVTLRCSPRSGDLSVYWYQQSLDQGLQFLIQYYNGEERAKGNILERFSAQQFPDLHSELNLSSLELGDSALYFCASSVEGAGDSPLHFGNGTRLTVT.